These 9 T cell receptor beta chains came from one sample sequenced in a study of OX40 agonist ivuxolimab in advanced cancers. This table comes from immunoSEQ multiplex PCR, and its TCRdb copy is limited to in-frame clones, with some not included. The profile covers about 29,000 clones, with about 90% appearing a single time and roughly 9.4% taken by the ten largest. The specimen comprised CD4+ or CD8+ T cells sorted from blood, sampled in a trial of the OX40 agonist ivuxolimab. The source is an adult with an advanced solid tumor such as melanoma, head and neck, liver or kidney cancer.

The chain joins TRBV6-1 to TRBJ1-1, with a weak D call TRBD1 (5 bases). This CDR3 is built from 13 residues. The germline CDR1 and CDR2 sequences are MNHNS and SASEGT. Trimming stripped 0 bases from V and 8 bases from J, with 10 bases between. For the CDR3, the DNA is TGTGCCAGCAGTGAAGCCTGGGGGAGAGAAGCTTTCTTT. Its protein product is CASSEAWGREAFF.

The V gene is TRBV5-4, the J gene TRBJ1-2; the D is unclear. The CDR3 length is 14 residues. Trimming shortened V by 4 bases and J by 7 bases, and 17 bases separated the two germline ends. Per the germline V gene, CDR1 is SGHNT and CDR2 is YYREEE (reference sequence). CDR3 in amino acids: CASSRAVWRGGYTF. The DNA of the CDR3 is TGTGCCAGCAGCCGGGCTGTCTGGAGAGGTGGCTACACCTTC.

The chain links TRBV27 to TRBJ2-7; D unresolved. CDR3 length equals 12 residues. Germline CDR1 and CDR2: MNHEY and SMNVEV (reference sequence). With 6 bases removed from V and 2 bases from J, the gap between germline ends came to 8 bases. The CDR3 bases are TGTGCCAGCAGGGCAGAAGCCTACGAGCAGTACTTC. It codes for CASRAEAYEQYF.

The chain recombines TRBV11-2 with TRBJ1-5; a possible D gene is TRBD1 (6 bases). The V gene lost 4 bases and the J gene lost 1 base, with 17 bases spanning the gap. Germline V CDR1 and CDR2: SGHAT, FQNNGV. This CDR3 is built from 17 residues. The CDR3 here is CASSSHGGAGSNQPQHF. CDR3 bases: TGTGCCAGCAGCTCACATGGGGGCGCGGGGAGCAATCAGCCCCAGCATTTT. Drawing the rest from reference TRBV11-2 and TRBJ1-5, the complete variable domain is EAGVAQSPRYKIIEKRQSVAFWCNPISGHATLYWYQQILGQGPKLLIQFQNNGVVDDSQLPKDRFSAERLKGVDSTLKIQPAKLEDSAVYLCASSSHGGAGSNQPQHFGDGTRLSIL.

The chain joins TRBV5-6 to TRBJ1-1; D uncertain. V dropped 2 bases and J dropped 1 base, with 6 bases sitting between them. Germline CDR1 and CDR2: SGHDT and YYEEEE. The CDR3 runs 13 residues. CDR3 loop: CASSFTQNTEAFF. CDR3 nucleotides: TGTGCCAGCAGCTTCACACAGAACACTGAAGCTTTCTTT.

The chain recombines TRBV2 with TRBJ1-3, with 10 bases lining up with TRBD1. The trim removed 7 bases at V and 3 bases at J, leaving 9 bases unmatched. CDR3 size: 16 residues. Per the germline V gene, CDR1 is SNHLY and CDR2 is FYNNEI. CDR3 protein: CASNPERTGGGNTIYF. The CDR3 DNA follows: TGTGCCAGCAACCCGGAAAGGACAGGGGGTGGAAACACCATATATTTT.

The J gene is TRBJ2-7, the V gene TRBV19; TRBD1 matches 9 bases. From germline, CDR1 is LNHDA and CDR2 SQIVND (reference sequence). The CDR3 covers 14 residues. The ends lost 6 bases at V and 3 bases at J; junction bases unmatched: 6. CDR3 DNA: TGTGCCAGTAGCCCTTCGACAGGGGGCTACGAGCAGTACTTC. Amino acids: CASSPSTGGYEQYF. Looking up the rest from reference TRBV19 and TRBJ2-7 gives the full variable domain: DGGITQSPKYLFRKEGQNVTLSCEQNLNHDAMYWYRQDPGQGLRLIYYSQIVNDFQKGDIAEGYSVSREKKESFPLTVTSAQKNPTAFYLCASSPSTGGYEQYFGPGTRLTVT.

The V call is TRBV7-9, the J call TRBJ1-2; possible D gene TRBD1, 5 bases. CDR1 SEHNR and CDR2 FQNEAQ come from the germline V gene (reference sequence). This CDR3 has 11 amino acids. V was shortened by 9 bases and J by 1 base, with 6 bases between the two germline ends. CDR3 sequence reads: CASQGNYGYTF. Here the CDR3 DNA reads TGTGCCAGTCAGGGTAACTATGGCTACACCTTC. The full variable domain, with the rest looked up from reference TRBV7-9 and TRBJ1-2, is DTGVSQNPRHKITKRGQNVTFRCDPISEHNRLYWYRQTLGQGPEFLTYFQNEAQLEKSRLLSDRFSAERPKGSFSTLEIQRTEQGDSAMYLCASQGNYGYTFGSGTRLTVV.

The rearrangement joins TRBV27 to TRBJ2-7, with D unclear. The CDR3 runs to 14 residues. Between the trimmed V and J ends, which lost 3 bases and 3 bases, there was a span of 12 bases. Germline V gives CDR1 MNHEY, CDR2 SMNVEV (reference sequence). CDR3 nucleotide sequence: TGTGCCAGCAGTTTTCTCGGAGCCAACTACGAGCAGTACTTC. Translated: CASSFLGANYEQYF.